This TCR beta chain is from a study of blood T cell repertoires in COVID-19. Turning to the study itself: Samples representing acute and convalescent COVID-19 were sourced from the United States, Italy and Spain.

This CDR3 contains 14 residues. Germline-derived CDR1 and CDR2 are LGHNA and YNFKEQ. V was cut by 5 bases and J by 5 bases, with 15 bases left in between. Original processing methods: The authors estimated nucleated cell counts from reference gene primer amplification. Clones were sequenced by immunoSEQ multiplex PCR, and TCRdb holds only the in-frame ones, with some missing. V and J calls and clone size are those listed in that table; D and trimming were worked out from the DNA. The sample comprises more than 90,000 clones, roughly 92% of which are singletons, and 5% to 6% rests with the top ten. Specimen: peripheral blood. The source is a man over 45 with active COVID-19. The rearrangement uses TRBV4-2 and TRBJ2-5; no reliable D call. The CDR3 here is CASSATISAETQYF. CDR3 bases: TGTGCCAGCAGCGCTACCATTAGTGCGGAGACCCAGTACTTC.